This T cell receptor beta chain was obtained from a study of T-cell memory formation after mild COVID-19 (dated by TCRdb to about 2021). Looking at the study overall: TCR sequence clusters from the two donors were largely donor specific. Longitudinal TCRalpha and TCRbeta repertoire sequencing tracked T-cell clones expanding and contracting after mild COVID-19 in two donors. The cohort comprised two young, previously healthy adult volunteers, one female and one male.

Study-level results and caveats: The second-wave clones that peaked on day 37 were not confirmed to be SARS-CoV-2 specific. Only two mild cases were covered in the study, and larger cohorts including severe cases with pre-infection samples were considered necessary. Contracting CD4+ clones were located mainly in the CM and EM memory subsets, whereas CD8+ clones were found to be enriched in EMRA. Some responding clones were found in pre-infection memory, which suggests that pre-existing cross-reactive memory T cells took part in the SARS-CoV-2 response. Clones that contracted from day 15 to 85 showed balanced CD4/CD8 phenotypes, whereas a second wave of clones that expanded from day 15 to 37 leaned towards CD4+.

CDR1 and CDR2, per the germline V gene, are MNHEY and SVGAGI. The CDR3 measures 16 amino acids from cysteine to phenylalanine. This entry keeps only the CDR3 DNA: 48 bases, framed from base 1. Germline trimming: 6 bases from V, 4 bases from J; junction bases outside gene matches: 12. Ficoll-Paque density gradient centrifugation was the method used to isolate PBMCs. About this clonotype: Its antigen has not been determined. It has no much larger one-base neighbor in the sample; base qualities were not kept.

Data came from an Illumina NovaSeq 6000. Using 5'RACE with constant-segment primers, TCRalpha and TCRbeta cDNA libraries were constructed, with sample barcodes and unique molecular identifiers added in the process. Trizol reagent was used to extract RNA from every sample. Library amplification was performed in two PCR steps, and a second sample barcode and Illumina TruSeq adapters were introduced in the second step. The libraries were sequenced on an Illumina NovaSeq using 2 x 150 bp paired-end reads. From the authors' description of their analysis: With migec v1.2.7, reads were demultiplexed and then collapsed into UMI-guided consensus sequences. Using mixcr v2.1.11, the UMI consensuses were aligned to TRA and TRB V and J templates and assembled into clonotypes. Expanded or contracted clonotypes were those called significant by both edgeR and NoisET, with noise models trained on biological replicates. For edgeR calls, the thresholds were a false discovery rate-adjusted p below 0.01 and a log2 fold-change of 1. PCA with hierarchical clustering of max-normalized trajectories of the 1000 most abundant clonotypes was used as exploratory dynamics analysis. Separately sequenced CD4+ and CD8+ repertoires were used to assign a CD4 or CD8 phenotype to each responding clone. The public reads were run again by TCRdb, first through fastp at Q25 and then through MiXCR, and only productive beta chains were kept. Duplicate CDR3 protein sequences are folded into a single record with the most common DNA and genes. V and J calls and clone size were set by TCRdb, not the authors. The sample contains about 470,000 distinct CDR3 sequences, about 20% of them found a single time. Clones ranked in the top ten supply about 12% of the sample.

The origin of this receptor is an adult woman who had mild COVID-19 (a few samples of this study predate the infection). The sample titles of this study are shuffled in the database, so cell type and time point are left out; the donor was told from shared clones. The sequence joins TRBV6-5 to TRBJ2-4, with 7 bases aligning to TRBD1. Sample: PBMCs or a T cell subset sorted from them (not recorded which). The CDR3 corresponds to CASSTKATGSKNIQYF. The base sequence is TGTGCCAGCAGCACCAAAGCGACAGGGTCAAAAAACATTCAGTACTTC.